This entry is about one TCR beta chain. The antigen remains unidentified. Conversion of TCR transcripts into cDNA relied on 5'RACE template switching, which added a universal primer site and UMIs. TCRdb reprocessed the 5' RACE reads with MiXCR, giving one entry per CDR3 protein. The data show hundreds of thousands of distinct CDR3 sequences, approximately 18% seen once. This sample is part of a study of T cells after yellow fever vaccination. Study summary: Fractions low in cell number were prepared with SMART-Seq v4 Ultra Low Input.

Broader study findings: A large majority of primary-vaccination clones showed up again after the booster (96% CD4, about 90% CD8). Of the clonotypes, a small share occurred in both CD4 and CD8 compartments.

The sample here was PBMCs, taken before the yellow fever booster vaccination. The clonotype was recovered from a man in his late teens or twenties who received the YFV17D yellow fever vaccine.

In DNA form, the CDR3 reads TGCGCCAGCAGCCACCCTGGAAGGGACAGGGACTCACCCCTCCACTTT. It yields the protein CASSHPGRDRDSPLHF. The chain employs TRBV4-1 and TRBJ1-6; 9 bases match TRBD1. This CDR3 contains 16 residues. CDR1 is MGHRA, CDR2 YSYEKL, per germline. The V gene end was trimmed by 3 bases and the J gene end by 10 bases; junction bases not matched to a gene: 10.